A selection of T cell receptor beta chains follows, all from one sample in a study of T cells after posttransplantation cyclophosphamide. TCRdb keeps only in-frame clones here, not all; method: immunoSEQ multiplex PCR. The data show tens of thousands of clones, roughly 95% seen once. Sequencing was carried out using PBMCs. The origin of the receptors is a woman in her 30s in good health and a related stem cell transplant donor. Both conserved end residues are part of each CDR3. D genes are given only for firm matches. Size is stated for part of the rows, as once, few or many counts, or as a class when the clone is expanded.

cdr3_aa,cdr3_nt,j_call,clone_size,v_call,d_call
CASSRLQGRHTNEQFF,TGCGCCAGCAGCCGACTTCAGGGACGGCACACGAATGAGCAGTTCTTC,TRBJ2-1,once,TRBV4-3,-
CASSQPGQGFGYTF,TGCGCCAGCAGCCAGCCGGGACAGGGATTTGGCTACACCTTC,TRBJ1-2,few,TRBV4-1,TRBD1
CASSQEWGRNEQFF,TGTGCCAGCAGCCAAGAGTGGGGAAGGAATGAGCAGTTCTTC,TRBJ2-1,-,TRBV14,-
CASSKYRGLLQANYGYTF,TGTGCCAGCAGCAAATACAGGGGGCTCCTTCAAGCTAACTATGGCTACACCTTC,TRBJ1-2,-,TRBV27,TRBD1
CASSTLQGRNTEAFF,TGTGCCAGCAGCACCTTACAGGGGAGAAACACTGAAGCTTTCTTT,TRBJ1-1,-,TRBV7-8,TRBD1
CSVDPGGVNEQFF,TGCAGCGTTGATCCAGGAGGGGTCAATGAGCAGTTCTTC,TRBJ2-1,once,TRBV29-1,-
CSVEVGWGAAFF,TGCAGCGTTGAAGTGGGATGGGGGGCGGCTTTCTTT,TRBJ1-1,few,TRBV29-1,-
CASGSRRGYTF,TGTGCCAGCGGGTCTCGGCGAGGCTACACCTTC,TRBJ1-2,once,TRBV9,-
CSATDPSKAFF,TGCAGTGCCACGGATCCATCAAAAGCTTTCTTT,TRBJ1-1,-,TRBV20-1,-
CASSLSWGAGNTIYF,TGTGCCAGCAGCTTGTCTTGGGGGGCTGGAAACACCATATATTTT,TRBJ1-3,-,TRBV7-9,-
CASRGTGSGGYTF,TGTGCCAGCAGGGGGACAGGGTCTGGTGGCTACACCTTC,TRBJ1-2,-,TRBV6-1,TRBD1
CASSLGTPLAEQYF,TGTGCCAGCAGTTTAGGTACTCCCTTGGCCGAGCAGTACTTC,TRBJ2-7,-,TRBV27,-
CASSAGLATDEQYF,TGTGCCAGTAGTGCGGGACTAGCGACCGACGAGCAGTACTTC,TRBJ2-7,once,TRBV19,TRBD2
CASRRDRDDQRYEQYF,TGTGCCAGCAGAAGAGACCGGGACGACCAACGATACGAGCAGTACTTC,TRBJ2-7,-,TRBV28,-
CASSLRPGVSSGANVLTF,TGCGCCAGCAGCTTAAGACCCGGCGTGAGCTCTGGGGCCAACGTCCTGACTTTC,TRBJ2-6,-,TRBV5-1,-
CASSVGTGHGYTF,TGTGCCAGCAGCGTAGGGACAGGGCATGGCTACACCTTC,TRBJ1-2,-,TRBV2,TRBD1
CASSPRQGAAFF,TGTGCCAGCAGTCCGCGACAGGGTGCAGCTTTCTTT,TRBJ1-1,-,TRBV6-6,TRBD1
CASSSGGGQETQYF,TGCGCCAGTTCTAGCGGGGGGGGCCAAGAGACCCAGTACTTC,TRBJ2-5,-,TRBV10-2,TRBD2
CASSYSDSSSYNEQFF,TGTGCCAGCAGTTACTCGGACTCAAGCTCCTACAATGAGCAGTTCTTC,TRBJ2-1,-,TRBV6-5,-
CASSFRGPYGYTF,TGTGCCAGCAGCTTTAGGGGCCCATATGGCTACACCTTC,TRBJ1-2,-,TRBV27,-
CASGFAQKRTEQYF,TGTGCTAGTGGTTTTGCCCAGAAGCGCACCGAGCAGTACTTC,TRBJ2-7,-,TRBV12-5,-
CASSIEARRDTGELFF,TGTGCCAGTAGTATTGAGGCTAGGCGTGACACCGGGGAGCTGTTTTTT,TRBJ2-2,-,TRBV19,-
CASSSGTGGQPQHF,TGCGCCAGCAGCTCCGGGACAGGGGGACAGCCCCAGCATTTT,TRBJ1-5,-,TRBV5-1,TRBD1
CASSPPGDTDTQYF,TGTGCCAGCAGTCCCCCCGGGGACACAGATACGCAGTATTTT,TRBJ2-3,once,TRBV27,-
CASSPANSGNTIYF,TGCGCCAGCAGCCCGGCCAACTCTGGAAACACCATATATTTT,TRBJ1-3,-,TRBV4-3,-
CATPRAGDTGELFF,TGTGCCACTCCCCGGGCGGGAGACACCGGGGAGCTGTTTTTT,TRBJ2-2,-,TRBV6-1,TRBD2
CASSTQTGGYEQYF,TGTGCCAGTAGTACCCAGACAGGGGGCTACGAGCAGTACTTC,TRBJ2-7,-,TRBV19,TRBD1
CASRSSGGADEQFF,TGTGCCAGCAGATCTAGCGGGGGGGCCGATGAGCAGTTCTTC,TRBJ2-1,-,TRBV6-4,TRBD2
CASSDHRGTYGYTF,TGTGCCAGCAGTGACCACAGGGGCACCTATGGCTACACCTTC,TRBJ1-2,-,TRBV6-5,TRBD1